This T cell receptor (beta chain) was recovered during a study of CD8 T cells in Susac syndrome. Broader study findings: The study conceded that relatively few individuals underwent its TCR sequencing and HLA analysis.

The multiple sclerosis control group comprised treatment-naive patients with stable or active relapsing-remitting disease. Purification of the CD8+ and CD4+ T cells relied on negative isolation, and TEMRA cells underwent FACS enrichment. cDNA came from approximately 0.5 to 1 ug RNA primed by random hexamers. TCR beta CDR3 was amplified by immunoSEQ covering 54 Vbeta and 13 Jbeta. Using its own MiXCR run on the immunoSEQ multiplex PCR reads, TCRdb lists one record per CDR3 protein. Here the sample spans roughly 330,000 distinct CDR3 sequences, just over 90% being singletons. The CDR3 is 14 amino acids. The germline V gene encodes CDR1 MNHNS and CDR2 SASEGT. Trimming removed 5 bases at V and 8 bases at J, with 18 bases between. To note about this clonotype: Its antigen is currently unknown.

Material: CD4+ T cells from PBMCs. The TCR comes from a human donor with multiple sclerosis. The chain carries TRBV6-1 and TRBJ1-2; possibly TRBD1 for D (6 bases). CDR3 sequence (DNA): TGTGCCAGCAGTACCCTACTAGGGGGAGGAGGCTACACCTTC. This codes for CASSTLLGGGGYTF.